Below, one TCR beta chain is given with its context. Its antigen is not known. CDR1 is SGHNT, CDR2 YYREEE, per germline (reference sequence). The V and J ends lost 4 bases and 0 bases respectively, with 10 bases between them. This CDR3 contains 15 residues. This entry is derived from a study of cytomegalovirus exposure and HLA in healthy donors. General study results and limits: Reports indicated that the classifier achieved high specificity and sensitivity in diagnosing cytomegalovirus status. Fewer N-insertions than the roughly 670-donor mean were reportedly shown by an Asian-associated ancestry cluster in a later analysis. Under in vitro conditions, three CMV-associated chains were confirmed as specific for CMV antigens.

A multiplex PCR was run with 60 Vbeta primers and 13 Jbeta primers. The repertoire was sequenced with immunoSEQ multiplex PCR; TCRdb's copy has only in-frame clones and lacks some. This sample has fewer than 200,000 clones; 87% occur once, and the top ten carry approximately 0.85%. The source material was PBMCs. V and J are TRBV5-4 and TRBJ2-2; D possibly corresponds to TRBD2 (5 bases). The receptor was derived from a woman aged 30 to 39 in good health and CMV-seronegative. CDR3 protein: CASSLRGTNTGELFF. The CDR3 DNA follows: TGTGCCAGCAGCCTCCGGGGTACGAACACCGGGGAGCTGTTTTTT.